This T cell receptor beta chain was captured by sequencing in a study of blood T cell repertoires in COVID-19. The wider study: From the United States, Italy and Spain came samples of acute and convalescent COVID-19. In each case, the material was cDNA or gDNA derived from T cells, B-cell-depleted T cells, or PBMCs.

Per the authors' pipeline: Amplification from reference gene primers served as the basis for estimated nucleated cell counts. The repertoire was sequenced with immunoSEQ multiplex PCR; TCRdb's copy has only in-frame clones and lacks some. The V and J calls and clone size come from that table; D and trimming were worked out from the DNA. Among 140,000 to 150,000 clones listed, approximately 85% were seen once. The germline CDR1 and CDR2 sequences are SEHNR and FQNEAQ (reference sequence). Trimming cost V 7 bases and J 6 bases; bases outside gene matches: 14. CDR3 length: 15 residues. The sequencing input was peripheral blood. This clonotype originated in a woman aged 55-70 years with COVID-19, enrolled during active disease. This chain joins TRBV7-9 and TRBJ1-2, with 7 positions matching TRBD1. CDR3: CASNPEIQGKDGYTF. The CDR3 DNA reads as TGTGCCAGCAACCCCGAGATACAGGGGAAGGATGGCTACACCTTC.